This T cell receptor (beta chain) was sequenced during a study of blood T cell repertoires in COVID-19 (dated by TCRdb to the early 2020s). Study-level background: Samples covering the acute and convalescent phases of COVID-19 were provided by collaborators in the United States, Italy and Spain. The prospective study material was composed of cDNA or gDNA derived from T cells, B-cell-depleted T cells, or PBMCs. The dataset comprised deeply sampled blood TCRbeta repertoires from subjects exposed to, actively infected with, or recovered from COVID-19. The repertoires were made available in a free public database intended to serve as a resource for research on the immune response to SARS-CoV-2. The samples were drawn from two sources: the first 160 participants of the ongoing ImmuneRACE study, and fewer than 1,500 subjects contributed by 6 global collaborators. Nearly every sample came with metadata listing a de-identified subject ID, COVID-19 status, age in years and sex. Where available, HLA class I and class II types were obtained from metadata supplied by the sample provider rather than from assay-based typing. Paper-wide results and their limitations: Clinical and demographic metadata were provided uncurated, with the amount varying by source and participant.

TCRbeta CDR3 regions were amplified from genomic DNA by means of the immunoSEQ Assay, a bias-controlled multiplex PCR. The study's processing was this. The number of nucleated cells in each sample was estimated from the amplification of reference gene primers within the assay. To quantify the absolute abundance of each unique TCRbeta CDR3 rearrangement, sequence reads were collapsed and filtered. Productive Simpson clonality was computed per sample as the square root of Simpson's diversity index over productive rearrangements. Imported from immuneACCESS, the table was reduced by TCRdb to in-frame sequences with V and J called. These copies leave out some clones; in studies compared against another copy, an unresolved V gene accounts for under half, and the cause of the remainder is not known. That table supplies the V and J calls and clone size; D and trimming were determined from the DNA. For this sample there are 130,000 to 150,000 clones; approximately 88% appear just once. The top ten hold around 1.3% of the sample.

As regards this clone: Which antigen it targets is not known. No much larger clonotype is one base removed from it; base qualities were not supplied.

CDR1 and CDR2 were assigned from the germline V gene (reference sequence) as MNHEY and SMNVEV. Taken from cysteine to phenylalanine, the CDR3 has 16 residues. Only the CDR3 portion is preserved as DNA: 48 bases, with reading frame beginning at the first base. Trimming takes 5 bases off V and 5 bases off J; junction bases not matched to a gene: 10. In the prospective study, participants were 18 to 89 years old, resided in fewer than 25 geographic areas of the United States, and were enrolled through a virtual design. To assign participants to cohorts, the prospective study relied on clinical history that participants themselves reported in a screening survey and a study questionnaire. Mobile phlebotomists in the prospective study collected whole blood, serum and a nasopharyngeal or oropharyngeal swab from every participant. Prospective study participants could optionally give additional blood draws and questionnaires over a roughly two-month period. Blood samples from the prospective study were shipped frozen or at room temperature prior to DNA extraction.

The chain employs TRBV27 and TRBJ1-1; 11 central bases correspond to TRBD1. The TCR comes from a woman aged 30 to 39 with acute COVID-19. The sample was PBMCs or T cells enriched from blood (not recorded which). The CDR3 region: CASSLLEDRGRTEAFF. The sequence in DNA is TGTGCCAGCAGTCTACTTGAGGACAGGGGGCGGACTGAAGCTTTCTTT.